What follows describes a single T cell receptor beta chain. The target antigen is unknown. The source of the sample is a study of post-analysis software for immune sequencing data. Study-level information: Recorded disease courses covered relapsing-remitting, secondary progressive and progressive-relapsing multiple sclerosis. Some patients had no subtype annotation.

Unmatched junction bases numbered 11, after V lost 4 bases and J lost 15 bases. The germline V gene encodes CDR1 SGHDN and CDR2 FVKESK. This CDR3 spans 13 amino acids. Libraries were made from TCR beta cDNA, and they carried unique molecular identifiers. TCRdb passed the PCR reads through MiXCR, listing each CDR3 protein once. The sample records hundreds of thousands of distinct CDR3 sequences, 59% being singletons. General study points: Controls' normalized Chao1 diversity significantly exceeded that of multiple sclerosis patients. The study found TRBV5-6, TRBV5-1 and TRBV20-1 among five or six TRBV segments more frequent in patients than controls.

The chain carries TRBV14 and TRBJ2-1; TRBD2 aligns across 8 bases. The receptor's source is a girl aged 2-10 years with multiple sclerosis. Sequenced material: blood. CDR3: CASSRLAGSASFF. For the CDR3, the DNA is TGTGCCAGCAGCCGGTTAGCGGGAAGTGCATCGTTCTTC.